Each of the 12 T cell receptor beta chains below was sequenced from the same sample in a study of CD8+ T cells in alopecia areata. After isolation, RNA underwent reverse transcription to generate cDNA as the sequencing template. Repertoires were generated with immunoSEQ multiplex PCR, while TCRdb's copy carries only in-frame clones and drops some. The sample has around 300,000 clones, none seen only once. After pooling, cutaneous lymph node cells were sorted with CD4, CD8alpha, NKG2D, NKG2ACE and other markers. The specimen sequenced was CD4+ T cells sorted from a lymph node. These receptors originate from a C3H/HeJ mouse with alopecia areata. The strain is characterized by the MHC haplotype H2-k.

For this clone: All gene names here are mouse names. The CDR3 extends 4 residues past the end of the read, so its final part is completed from the germline J gene. V and J are TRBV13-1 and TRBJ2-3; TRBD1 is a possible D gene (5 bases). The V and J ends lost 0 bases and 0 bases respectively, with 8 bases between them. The CDR3 is 15 amino acids. Germline V gives CDR1 NSHNY, CDR2 SYGAGN. The sequenced CDR3 bases are TGTGCCAGCAGTGATGCCAGGGATAGTGCAGAA. It yields the protein CASSDARDSAE. In full, the CDR3 reads CASSDARDSAETLYF.

In its sample, this clone was seen a few times. Gene labels here are mouse ones. The CDR3 is cut off 4 residues early in the read; its end comes from the germline J gene. The rearrangement joins TRBV1 to TRBJ2-5; D is unclear. The CDR3 length is 14 residues. Trimming removed 0 bases from V and 3 bases from J, with 7 bases in between. In germline, CDR1 is NSQYPW, CDR2 LRSPGD (reference sequence). The chain's CDR3 is CTCSADKGQDTQYF. The covered CDR3 bases are TGCACCTGCAGTGCAGATAAGGGTCAAGAC.

This clone was detected a few times. Mouse germline and gene names are used. From the germline J gene comes the end of the CDR3, since the read stops 4 residues before it. The V call is TRBV19, the J call TRBJ2-1; D unclear. Germline V CDR1 and CDR2: FNHDT, SITEND (reference sequence). V lost 6 bases, J lost 1 base, and 5 bases lay in between. This CDR3 comprises 12 residues. The CDR3: CASTRNYAEQFF. Partial CDR3 DNA: TGTGCCAGCACCAGAAACTATGCT.

In this sample, this clone turned up many times. These gene names are mouse names. The read gets to within 4 residues of the CDR3 end, and the germline J gene fills in the rest. Other DNA sequences of this sample code for an identical CDR3. The chain employs TRBV13-3 and TRBJ1-2; D remains ambiguous. This CDR3 region has 13 residues. The ends were cut back, 3 bases at V and 0 bases at J, with 6 bases in the middle. Germline values: CDR1 NNHDY, CDR2 SYVADS. The CDR3 is CASSGQANSDYTF. The sequenced part of the CDR3 DNA is TGTGCCAGCAGTGGACAAGCAAACTCC.

With regard to this clone: Gene names denote mouse genes. With the read ending 4 residues before the CDR3 end, the germline J gene is used to fill in that end. The chain joins TRBV31 to TRBJ2-5, with 7 nucleotides matching TRBD1. Germline V gene data show CDR1 as GKSSPN and CDR2 as SITVG. CDR3 length: 12 amino acids. The sequenced CDR3 bases are TGTGCCTGGAGCACAGGGGAAGAC. Encoded protein: CAWSTGED. The complete CDR3 reads CAWSTGEDTQYF.

This clone has just a few counts. The listed genes are named as in mouse. CDR3 bases read: TGTGCCAGCAGGACGACAGGGGTCACCGGG. This gives the protein CASRTTGVTG. The complete CDR3 reads CASRTTGVTGQLYF. This sequence joins TRBV14 and TRBJ2-2; 8 bases are a match to TRBD1. The CDR3 end lies 4 residues beyond the end of the read and is filled in from the germline J gene. Looked up from germline, CDR1 is SGHDT and CDR2 is FRDEAV. The CDR3 contains 14 residues. J gave up 4 bases and V 5 bases, and 4 bases lay outside the gene matches. Complete variable domain (other parts from reference TRBV14 and TRBJ2-2): EAGVTQSPRYAVLQEGQAVSFWCDPISGHDTLYWYQQPRDQGPQLLVYFRDEAVIDNSQLPSDRFSAVRPKGTNSTLKIQSAKQGDTATYLCASRTTGVTGQLYFGEGSKLTVL.

As to this clone: Gene names are mouse gene names. The read halts 4 residues ahead of the CDR3 end, with the missing end drawn from the germline J gene. At the DNA level, this CDR3 is encoded by other sequences in the same sample as well. The chain combines TRBV1 with TRBJ2-1, with D tentatively TRBD2 (6 bases). This CDR3 is 15 amino acids long. The germline CDR1 and CDR2 sequences are NSQYPW and LRSPGD (reference sequence). With 0 bases removed from V and 2 bases from J, the gap between germline ends came to 8 bases. The part of the CDR3 DNA that was read is TGCACCTGCAGTGCAGATTTGGGGGACTATGCT. It yields the protein CTCSADLGDYA. The full CDR3 is CTCSADLGDYAEQFF. Supplemented by reference TRBV1 and TRBJ2-1, the full variable domain reads VTLLEQNPRWRLVPRGQAVNLRCILKNSQYPWMSWYQQDLQKQLQWLFTLRSPGDKEVKSLPGADYLATRVTDTELRLQVANMSQGRTLYCTCSADLGDYAEQFFGPGTRLTVL.

This clone was seen a few times. The germline and genes are mouse ones. The read ends 4 residues before the CDR3 terminus; that terminus is restored from the germline J gene. The chain links TRBV13-1 to TRBJ1-2, with 8 nucleotides matching TRBD1. The germline V gene encodes CDR1 NSHNY and CDR2 SYGAGN. The CDR3 spans 15 residues. With 3 bases clipped from V and 3 bases from J, the junction kept 7 bases outside the gene matches. The CDR3 sequence: CASSGTGGPYSDYTF. The CDR3 bases that were read are TGTGCCAGCAGTGGAACAGGGGGGCCTTACTCC.

This clone was found a few times. Gene names and germline match the mouse. The read falls 4 residues short of the CDR3 end, and the missing part is taken from the germline J gene. Different DNA sequences within this sample yield the same CDR3. The J gene is TRBJ2-1, the V gene TRBV5; TRBD2 matches 10 bases. V gave up 4 bases and J gave up 3 bases; unmatched junction bases: 3. CDR3 length equals 15 residues. Germline V gene data show CDR1 as LGHNA and CDR2 as YNLKQL (reference sequence). The part of the CDR3 DNA that was read is TGTGCCAGCAGCCCCGGGACTGGGGTCTATGCT. It is translated as CASSPGTGVYA. The CDR3, in full, reads CASSPGTGVYAEQFF.

This clone occurred a few times. Mouse names are used for the genes. The covered CDR3 bases are TGTGCCAGCAGCCAAACGGGACACCCAAACTCC. This encodes CASSQTGHPNS. The whole CDR3 is CASSQTGHPNSDYTF. The rearrangement links TRBV5 to TRBJ1-2, with D perhaps TRBD1 (6 bases). The read comes to an end 4 residues before the CDR3 does, leaving the germline J gene to fill in the end. CDR1 and CDR2 from the germline V gene are LGHNA and YNLKQL (reference sequence). V was shortened by 2 bases and J by 0 bases, with 10 bases between the two germline ends. This CDR3 comprises 15 residues.

Worth noting for this clone: Mouse germline and gene names are used. The read terminates 4 residues ahead of where the CDR3 ends, so the germline J gene completes it. At the DNA level, this CDR3 is encoded by other sequences in the same sample as well. The V call is TRBV13-2, the J call TRBJ2-3; 7 nucleotides line up with TRBD1. Germline V gene sequence: CDR1 NNHNN, CDR2 SYGAGS (reference sequence). CDR3 length: 13 amino acids. Trimming at V came to 5 bases and at J to 0 bases, leaving 0 bases not matched to a gene. CDR3 sequence: CASGTGSAETLYF. The sequenced part of the CDR3 DNA is TGTGCCAGCGGGACAGGGAGTGCAGAA.

Concerning this clone itself: All gene names here are mouse names. The read falls 4 residues short of the CDR3 end, and the missing part is taken from the germline J gene. V is TRBV19 and J is TRBJ2-7; TRBD2 might be the D (6 bases). V lost 1 base and J 0 bases, leaving 8 bases between the germline ends. The CDR3 length is 14 residues. Germline CDR1 reads FNHDT; CDR2 reads SITEND (reference sequence). The CDR3 sequence: CASSISGDSYEQYF. The CDR3 bases that were read are TGTGCCAGCAGTATATCTGGGGACTCCTAT.